Ten or more counts support the clone carrying this T cell receptor (beta chain). The antigen remains unidentified. The data stem from a study of T cell repertoires in cytomegalovirus infection. Study information: Based on public TCR beta signatures, there were indications of CMV infection and of a matching HLA type. The study's findings and limits: Individuals carrying CMV plus the relevant HLA were identified by cumulative frequency of public TCR beta families. Within the response measured ex vivo, HLA-C-restricted CMV-specific TCR beta clonotypes were dominant.

The CDR3 covers 17 residues. Germline lookup yields CDR1 LNHNV and CDR2 YYDKDF (reference sequence). The V and J ends lost 0 bases and 3 bases, in that order; junction bases with no gene match: 5. In TCRdb, the reads were re-called with MiXCR into one record per CDR3 protein. This table has a few hundred thousand distinct CDR3 sequences, roughly 13% appearing once. The chain uses TRBV15 and TRBJ2-2; 9 bases align to TRBD2. Input material: PBMCs. The TCR sequence derives from a human donor in good health (CMV status not recorded). Some clones in this sample may be carry-over from other donors' samples. CDR3 nucleotide sequence: TGTGCCACCAGCAGAGATCCTCTAGCGGGATACACCGGGGAGCTGTTTTTT. This encodes CATSRDPLAGYTGELFF.